This T cell receptor (beta chain) was profiled in a study of response to subunit inactivated influenza vaccine. Regarding this clonotype: Its antigen is undetermined.

General study points: Authors proposed each seasonal influenza vaccination draws in few new T cells.

Trimming took 7 bases from V and 3 from J; bases not matched to a gene: 7. This CDR3 comprises 15 residues. The germline CDR1 and CDR2 sequences are SGHTA and FQGNSA. MiXCR, run by TCRdb on the RT-PCR reads, gives a single entry per CDR3 protein. The sample lists about 830,000 distinct CDR3 sequences; about a fifth were seen once. The TCR sequence derives from a man aged 45-65 years who received an inactivated influenza vaccine. The chain joins TRBV7-2 to TRBJ2-1, with 9 bases fitting TRBD1. Sample: PBMCs from blood, taken around 5 days after vaccination. DNA for the CDR3: TGTGCCAGCACGCCGACAGGGGGTAGCTACAATGAGCAGTTCTTC. This sequence encodes CASTPTGGSYNEQFF.